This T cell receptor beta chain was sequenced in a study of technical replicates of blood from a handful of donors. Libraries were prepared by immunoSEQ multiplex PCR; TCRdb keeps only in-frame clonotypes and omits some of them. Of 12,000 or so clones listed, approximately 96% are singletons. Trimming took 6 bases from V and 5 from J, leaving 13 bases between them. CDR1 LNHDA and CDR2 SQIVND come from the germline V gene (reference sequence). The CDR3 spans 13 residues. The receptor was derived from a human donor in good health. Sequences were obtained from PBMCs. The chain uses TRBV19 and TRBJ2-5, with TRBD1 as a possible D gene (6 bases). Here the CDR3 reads CASRNRVGETQYF. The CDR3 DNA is TGTGCCAGTAGGAACAGGGTCGGGGAGACCCAGTACTTC.